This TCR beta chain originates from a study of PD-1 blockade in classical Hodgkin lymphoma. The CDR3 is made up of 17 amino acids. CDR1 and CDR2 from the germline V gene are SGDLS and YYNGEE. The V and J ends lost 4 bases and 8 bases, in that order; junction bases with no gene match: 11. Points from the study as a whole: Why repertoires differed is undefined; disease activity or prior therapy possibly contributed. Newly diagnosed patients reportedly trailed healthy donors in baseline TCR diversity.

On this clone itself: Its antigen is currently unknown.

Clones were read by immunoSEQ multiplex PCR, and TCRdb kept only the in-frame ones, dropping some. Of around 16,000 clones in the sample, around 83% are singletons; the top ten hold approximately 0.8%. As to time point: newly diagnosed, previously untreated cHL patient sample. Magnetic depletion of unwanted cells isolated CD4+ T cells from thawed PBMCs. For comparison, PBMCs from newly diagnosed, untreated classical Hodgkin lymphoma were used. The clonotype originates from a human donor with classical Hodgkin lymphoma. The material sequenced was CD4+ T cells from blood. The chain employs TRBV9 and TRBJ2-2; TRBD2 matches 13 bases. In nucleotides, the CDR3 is TGTGCCAGCAGCCCCCTCTGGACTAGCGGGAGAAGGGGGGAGCTGTTTTTT. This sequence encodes CASSPLWTSGRRGELFF.